The 5 T cell receptor beta chains presented below share a single source sample, sequenced in a study of monozygotic twins with inflammatory bowel disease. TCRdb reanalyzed the 5' RACE reads and collapses them to one entry per CDR3 protein, without DNA. The sample totals under 130,000 distinct CDR3 sequences. The sample was blood. The receptors come from a human donor with ulcerative colitis or Crohn's disease, or a healthy co-twin of an affected twin (not recorded which).

The chain links TRBV12-3 or TRBV12-4 to TRBJ2-1; TCRdb proposes TRBD1, but this gene call is untestable without DNA. This CDR3 has 16 residues. The CDR3 protein is CASRRRQGRTYNEQFF.

The V gene is TRBV5-1, the J gene TRBJ2-6; TCRdb's D call, TRBD1, is unchecked because there is no DNA. The CDR3 spans 16 residues. The V gene's germline CDR1 is SGHRS and CDR2 YFSETQ. CDR3: CASHRDALSGANVLTF.

This rearrangement joins TRBV6-6 to TRBJ1-3. Germline V gene data show CDR1 as MNHNY and CDR2 as SVGAGI (reference sequence). The CDR3 totals 11 residues. The CDR3 reads CASSYGYTIYF.

The CDR3 loop reads CASGTGSEKLFF. The rearrangement joins TRBV5-1 to TRBJ1-4; the D gene TCRdb calls, TRBD1, cannot be checked with no DNA. The length of the CDR3 is 12 residues. CDR1 is SGHRS and CDR2 is YFSETQ in the germline V gene.

This sequence joins TRBV5-1 and TRBJ2-1. From germline, CDR1 is SGHRS and CDR2 YFSETQ. CDR3 length: 15 residues. This chain's CDR3 is CASSRGRSSYNEQFF.